Listed here are 5 T cell receptor beta chains from one sample, sequenced in a study of blood T cell repertoires in COVID-19. Sequenced by immunoSEQ multiplex PCR; TCRdb stores in-frame clones only, minus some. The sample consists of 190,000 or so clones, less than 85% of them appearing once. Sequencing was performed on peripheral blood. These receptors were taken from a man in his fifties or sixties who had recovered from COVID-19.

This clone was counted many times. Here the CDR3 reads CASRQTSGTDNEQFF. CDR3 DNA: TGTGCCAGCAGGCAGACTAGCGGGACCGACAATGAGCAGTTCTTC. The rearrangement uses TRBV6-5 and TRBJ2-1; TRBD2 agrees at 11 bases. V shed 6 bases and J 5 bases; nucleotides not matched to a gene: 6. This CDR3 spans 15 amino acids. Per the germline V gene, CDR1 is MNHEY and CDR2 is SVGAGI.

This clone appeared many times. CDR3: CASSLISGRGQDTQYF. The CDR3, as DNA: TGTGCCAGCAGCTTAATCAGCGGGAGGGGTCAAGATACGCAGTATTTT. This sequence joins TRBV7-3 and TRBJ2-3; 10 nucleotides align to TRBD2. CDR3 length equals 16 residues. J was trimmed by 5 bases and V by 1 base; bases with no gene match: 6. Germline loops: CDR1 SGHTA, CDR2 FQGTGA.

The V call is TRBV3-1 (or the pseudogene TRBV3-2), the J call TRBJ2-7; D unresolved. V lost 1 base and J 9 bases, leaving 10 bases between the germline ends. This CDR3 has 12 residues. Germline CDR1 reads LGHDT; CDR2 reads YNNKEL (reference sequence). The CDR3, as DNA: TGTGCCAGCAGCCAAGCGGGTTTTGGGCAGTACTTC. Residues: CASSQAGFGQYF.

This chain connects TRBV6-2 or TRBV6-3 to TRBJ2-3; no firm D call. CDR3 length equals 14 residues. Germline-derived CDR1 and CDR2 are MNHEY and SVGEGT. V lost 5 bases to trimming and J lost 14 bases, with 23 bases between them. The CDR3 DNA reads as TGTGCCAGCAGTCCAACCGGGTCTAACCCAAATCGGTATTTT. Residues: CASSPTGSNPNRYF.

The rearrangement uses TRBV4-1 and TRBJ1-2; 7 positions match TRBD1. CDR3 length: 13 residues. The trim removed 3 bases at V and 4 bases at J, leaving 2 bases unmatched. Germline-derived CDR1 and CDR2 are MGHRA and YSYEKL. The DNA of the CDR3 is TGCGCCAGCAGCCAGGGACAGATCTATGGCTACACCTTC. It translates to CASSQGQIYGYTF.